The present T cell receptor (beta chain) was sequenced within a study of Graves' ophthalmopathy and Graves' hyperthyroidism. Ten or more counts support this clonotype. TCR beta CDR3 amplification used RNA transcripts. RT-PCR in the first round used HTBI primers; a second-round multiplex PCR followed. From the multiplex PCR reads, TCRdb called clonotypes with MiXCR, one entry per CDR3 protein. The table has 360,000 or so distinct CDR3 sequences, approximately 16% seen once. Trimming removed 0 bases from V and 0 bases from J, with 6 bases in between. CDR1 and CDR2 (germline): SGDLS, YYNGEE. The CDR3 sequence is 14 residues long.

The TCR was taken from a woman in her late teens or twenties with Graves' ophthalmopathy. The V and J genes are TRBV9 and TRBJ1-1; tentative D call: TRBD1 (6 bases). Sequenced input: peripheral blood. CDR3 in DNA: TGTGCCAGCAGCGTAGGACAGGTGAACACTGAAGCTTTCTTT. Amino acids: CASSVGQVNTEAFF. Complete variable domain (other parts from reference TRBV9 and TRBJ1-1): DSGVTQTPKHLITATGQRVTLRCSPRSGDLSVYWYQQSLDQGLQFLIQYYNGEERAKGNILERFSAQQFPDLHSELNLSSLELGDSALYFCASSVGQVNTEAFFGQGTRLTVV.